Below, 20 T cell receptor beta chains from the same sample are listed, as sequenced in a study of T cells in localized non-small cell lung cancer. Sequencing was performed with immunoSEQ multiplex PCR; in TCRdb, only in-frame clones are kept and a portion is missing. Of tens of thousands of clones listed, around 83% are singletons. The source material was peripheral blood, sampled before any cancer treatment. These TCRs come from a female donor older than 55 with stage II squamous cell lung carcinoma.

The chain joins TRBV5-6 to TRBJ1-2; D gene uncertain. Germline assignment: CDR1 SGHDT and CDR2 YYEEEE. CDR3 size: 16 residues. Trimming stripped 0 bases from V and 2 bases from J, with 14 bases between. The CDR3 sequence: CASSLEGKGRNYGYTF. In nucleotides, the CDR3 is TGTGCCAGCAGCTTGGAAGGGAAGGGAAGAAACTATGGCTACACCTTC.

The CDR3 DNA reads TGTGCCAGCAGTTACGACAGGGGGTCTGGCTACACCTTC. Its protein is CASSYDRGSGYTF. The chain is built from TRBV6-5 and TRBJ1-2, with 9 nucleotides matching TRBD1. CDR3 length: 13 residues. The V gene's germline CDR1 is MNHEY and CDR2 SVGAGI. J lost 7 bases, V lost 2 bases, and 2 bases had no gene match.

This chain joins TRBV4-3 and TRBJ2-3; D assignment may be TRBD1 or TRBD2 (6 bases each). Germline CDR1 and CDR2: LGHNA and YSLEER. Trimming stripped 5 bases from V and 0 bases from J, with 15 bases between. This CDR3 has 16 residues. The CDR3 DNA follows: TGCGCCAGCAGCAGAACGGGGGCATTAAGCACAGATACGCAGTATTTT. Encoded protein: CASSRTGALSTDTQYF.

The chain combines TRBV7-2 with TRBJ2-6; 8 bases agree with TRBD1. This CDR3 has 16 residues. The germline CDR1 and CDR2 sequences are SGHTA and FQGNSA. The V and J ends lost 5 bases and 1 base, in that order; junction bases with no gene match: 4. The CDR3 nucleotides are TGTGCCAGCAGCCCGCGGACAGGGTCTGGGGCCAACGTCCTGACTTTC. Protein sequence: CASSPRTGSGANVLTF.

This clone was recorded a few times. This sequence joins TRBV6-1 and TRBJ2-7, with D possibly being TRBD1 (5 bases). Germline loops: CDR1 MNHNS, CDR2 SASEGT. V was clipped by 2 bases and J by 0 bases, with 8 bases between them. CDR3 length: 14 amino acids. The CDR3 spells CASSEWGSSYEQYF. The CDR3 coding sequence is TGTGCCAGCAGTGAATGGGGCAGCTCCTACGAGCAGTACTTC.

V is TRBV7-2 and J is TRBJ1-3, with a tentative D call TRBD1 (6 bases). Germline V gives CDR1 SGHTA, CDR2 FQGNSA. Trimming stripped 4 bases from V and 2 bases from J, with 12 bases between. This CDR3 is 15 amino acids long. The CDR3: CASSSYTGTGNTIYF. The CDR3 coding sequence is TGTGCCAGCAGCTCATACACAGGGACTGGAAACACCATATATTTT.

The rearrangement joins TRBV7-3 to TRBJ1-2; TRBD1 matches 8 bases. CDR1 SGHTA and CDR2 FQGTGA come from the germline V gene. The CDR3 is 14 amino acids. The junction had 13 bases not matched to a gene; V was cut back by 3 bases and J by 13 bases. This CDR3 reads CASSLDLAGQGLTF. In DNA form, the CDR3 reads TGTGCCAGCAGCTTGGACTTGGCCGGACAGGGTCTCACCTTC.

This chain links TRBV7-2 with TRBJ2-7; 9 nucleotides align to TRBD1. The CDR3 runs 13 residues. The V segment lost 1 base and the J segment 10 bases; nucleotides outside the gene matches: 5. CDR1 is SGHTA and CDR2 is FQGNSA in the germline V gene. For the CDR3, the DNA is TGTGCCAGCAGCTTAGACAGGGGGCAGGAACAGTACTTC. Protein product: CASSLDRGQEQYF.

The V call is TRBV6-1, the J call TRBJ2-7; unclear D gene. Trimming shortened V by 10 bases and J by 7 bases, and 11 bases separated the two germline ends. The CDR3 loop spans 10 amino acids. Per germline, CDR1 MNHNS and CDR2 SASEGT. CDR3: CATPLQEQYF. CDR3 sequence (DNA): TGTGCCACCCCACTGCAGGAGCAGTACTTC.

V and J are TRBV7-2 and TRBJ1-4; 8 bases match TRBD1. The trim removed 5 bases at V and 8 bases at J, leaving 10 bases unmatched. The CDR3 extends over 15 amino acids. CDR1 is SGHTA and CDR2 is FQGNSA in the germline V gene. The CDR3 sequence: CASSGRTGLNEKLFF. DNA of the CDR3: TGTGCCAGCAGCGGCCGGACAGGGTTAAACGAAAAACTGTTTTTT.

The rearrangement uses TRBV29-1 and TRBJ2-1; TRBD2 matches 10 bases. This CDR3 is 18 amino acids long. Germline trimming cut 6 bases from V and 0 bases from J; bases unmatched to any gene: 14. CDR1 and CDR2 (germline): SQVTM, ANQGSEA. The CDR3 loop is CSVPYFERGGGSYNEQFF. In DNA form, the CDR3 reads TGCAGCGTACCCTATTTCGAGCGGGGGGGTGGCTCCTACAATGAGCAGTTCTTC.

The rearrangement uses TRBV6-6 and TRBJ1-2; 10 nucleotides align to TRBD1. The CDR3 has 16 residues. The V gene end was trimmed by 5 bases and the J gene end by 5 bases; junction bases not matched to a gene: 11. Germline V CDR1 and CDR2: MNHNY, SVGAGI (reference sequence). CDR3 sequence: CASSLRDRGETYGYTF. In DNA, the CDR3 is TGTGCCAGCAGTCTCCGGGACAGGGGCGAGACGTATGGCTACACCTTC.

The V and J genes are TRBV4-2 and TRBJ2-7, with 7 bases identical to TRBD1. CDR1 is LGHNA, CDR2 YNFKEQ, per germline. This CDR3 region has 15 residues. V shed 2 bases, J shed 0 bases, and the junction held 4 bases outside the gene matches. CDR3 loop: CASSQRTGNSYEQYF. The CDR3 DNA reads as TGTGCCAGCAGCCAAAGGACAGGAAACTCCTACGAGCAGTACTTC.

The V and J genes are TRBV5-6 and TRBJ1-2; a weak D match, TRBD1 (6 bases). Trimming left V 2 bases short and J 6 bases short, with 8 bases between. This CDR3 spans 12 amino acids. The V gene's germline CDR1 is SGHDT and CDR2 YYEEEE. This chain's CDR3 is CASSLQGDGYTF. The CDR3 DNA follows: TGTGCCAGCAGCTTACAGGGAGATGGCTACACCTTC.

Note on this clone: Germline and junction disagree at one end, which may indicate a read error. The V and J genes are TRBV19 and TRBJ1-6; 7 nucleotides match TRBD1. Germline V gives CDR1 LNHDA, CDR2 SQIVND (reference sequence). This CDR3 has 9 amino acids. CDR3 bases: TGTGCCAGCCGACAGGGCCGCCCATTT. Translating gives CASRQGRPF. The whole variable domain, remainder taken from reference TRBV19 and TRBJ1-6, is DGGITQSPKYLFRKEGQNVTLSCEQNLNHDAMYWYRQDPGQGLRLIYYSQIVNDFQKGDIAEGYSVSREKKESFPLTVTSAQKNPTAFYLCASRQGRPFGNGTRLTVT.

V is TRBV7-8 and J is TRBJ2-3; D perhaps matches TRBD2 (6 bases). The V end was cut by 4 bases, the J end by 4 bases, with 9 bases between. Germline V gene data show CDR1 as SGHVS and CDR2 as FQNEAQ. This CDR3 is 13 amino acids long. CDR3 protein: CASSSGAADTQYF. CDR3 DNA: TGTGCCAGCAGCTCGGGAGCCGCAGATACGCAGTATTTT.

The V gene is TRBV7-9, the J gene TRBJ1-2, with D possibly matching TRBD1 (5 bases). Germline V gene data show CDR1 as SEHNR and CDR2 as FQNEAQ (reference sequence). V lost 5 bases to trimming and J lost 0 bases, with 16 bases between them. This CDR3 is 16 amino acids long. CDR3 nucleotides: TGTGCCAGCAGCCGACCAGGGACCCTCACTAACTATGGCTACACCTTC. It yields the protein CASSRPGTLTNYGYTF.

This chain's CDR3 is CASSEDLQGRPLHF. The CDR3 bases are TGCGCCAGCAGCGAAGACTTACAGGGGAGACCCCTCCACTTT. V usage is TRBV5-1 and J usage is TRBJ1-6; 7 bases agree with TRBD1. The CDR3 loop spans 14 amino acids. The J segment lost 12 bases and the V segment lost 4 bases, leaving 10 bases of the junction unmatched. CDR1 and CDR2 (germline): SGHRS, YFSETQ.

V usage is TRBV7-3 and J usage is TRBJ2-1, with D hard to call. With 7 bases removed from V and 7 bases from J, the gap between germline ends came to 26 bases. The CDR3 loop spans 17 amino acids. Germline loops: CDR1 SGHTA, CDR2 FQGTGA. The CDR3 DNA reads TGTGCCAGCAAGGGCGGTGAAACTATGAAATCAGCTAATGAGCAGTTCTTC. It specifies CASKGGETMKSANEQFF. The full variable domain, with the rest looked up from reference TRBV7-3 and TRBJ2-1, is GAGVSQTPSNKVTEKGKYVELRCDPISGHTALYWYRQSLGQGPEFLIYFQGTGAADDSGLPNDRFFAVRPEGSVSTLKIQRTERGDSAVYLCASKGGETMKSANEQFFGPGTRLTVL.

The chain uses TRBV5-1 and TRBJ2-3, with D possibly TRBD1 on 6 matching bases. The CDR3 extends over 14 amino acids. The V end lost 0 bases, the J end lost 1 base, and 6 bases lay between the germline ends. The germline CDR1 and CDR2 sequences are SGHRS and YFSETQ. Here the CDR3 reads CASSLEGGTDTQYF. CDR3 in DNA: TGCGCCAGCAGCTTGGAGGGGGGCACAGATACGCAGTATTTT.